Listed below are T cell receptor beta chains from one sample, sequenced in a study of human T cells and chemical hapten exposure. TCRdb used MiXCR to reprocess the RACE reads, holding one entry per CDR3 protein. This sample has a few hundred thousand distinct CDR3 sequences; nearly 6.5% occur once, and the top ten carry around 5.8%. The source material was whole blood, sampled in connection with sensitization to the hapten diphenylcyclopropenone (DPC). These receptors were taken from a woman between 18 and 29 years old with alopecia areata. Some clones in this sample may be carry-over from other donors' samples. Both conserved end residues are part of each CDR3. The order of the fields is V gene, clone size, J gene, D gene, CDR3 DNA, CDR3 protein. A D gene is named only where the DNA matches it firmly. Only part of the rows carry a size: once, few, many, or a class if the clone is expanded.

v_gene: TRBV20-1
abundance: few
j_gene: TRBJ2-2
d_gene: TRBD2
CDR3nt: TGCAGTGCCCCTAGTCCCCCCTCGGTGATAGCGGGGGGGCATGTCAACACCGGGGAGCTGTTTTTT
CDR3aa: CSAPSPPSVIAGGHVNTGELFF

v_gene: TRBV6-5
abundance: many
j_gene: TRBJ1-2
d_gene: .
CDR3nt: TGTGCCAGCAGTTACAATCATTATGTCTGGCCCCTGAAGGGGTCGAATGGCTACACCTTC
CDR3aa: CASSYNHYVWPLKGSNGYTF

v_gene: TRBV28
abundance: .
j_gene: TRBJ1-2
d_gene: .
CDR3nt: TGTGCCAGCAGTTTGGGGAGGGGTTACTATGGCTACACCTTC
CDR3aa: CASSLGRGYYGYTF

v_gene: TRBV3-1
abundance: many
j_gene: TRBJ2-7
d_gene: .
CDR3nt: TGTGCCAGCAGATTACCAACGGGCGAGCAGTACTTC
CDR3aa: CASRLPTGEQYF

v_gene: TRBV7-3
abundance: .
j_gene: TRBJ1-2
d_gene: TRBD1
CDR3nt: TGTGCCAGCAGCTCCCTAGACAGGGTCGACGGCTACACCTTC
CDR3aa: CASSSLDRVDGYTF

v_gene: TRBV5-1
abundance: .
j_gene: TRBJ1-1
d_gene: .
CDR3nt: TGCGCCAGCAGCTTGTCTGAGGGGATAATCACTGAAGCTTTCTTT
CDR3aa: CASSLSEGIITEAFF

v_gene: TRBV28
abundance: many
j_gene: TRBJ2-7
d_gene: TRBD2
CDR3nt: TGTGCCAGCAGGCTAGCGGGGGGTGACGAGCAGTACTTC
CDR3aa: CASRLAGGDEQYF

v_gene: TRBV9
abundance: .
j_gene: TRBJ2-5
d_gene: TRBD2
CDR3nt: TGTGCCAGCACTCCCGGACTAGCGGGGCTACAAGAGACCCAGTACTTC
CDR3aa: CASTPGLAGLQETQYF

v_gene: TRBV20-1
abundance: many
j_gene: TRBJ1-1
d_gene: TRBD1
CDR3nt: TGCAGTGCTGACGACAGGGCCCACACTGAAGCTTTCTTT
CDR3aa: CSADDRAHTEAFF

v_gene: TRBV4-2
abundance: few
j_gene: TRBJ1-6
d_gene: .
CDR3nt: TGTGCCAGCAGCCAAGAGGGCAGTTCATCTCTCCACTTT
CDR3aa: CASSQEGSSSLHF

v_gene: TRBV29-1
abundance: many
j_gene: TRBJ1-3
d_gene: .
CDR3nt: TGCAGCGTTTCCGCGTATCCTGCCTCTGGAAACACCATATATTTT
CDR3aa: CSVSAYPASGNTIYF

v_gene: TRBV9
abundance: medium-sized
j_gene: TRBJ2-5
d_gene: TRBD2
CDR3nt: TGTGCCAGCAGCGTAGGGGGAGGGCCCCAAGAGACCCAGTACTTC
CDR3aa: CASSVGGGPQETQYF

v_gene: TRBV7-2
abundance: many
j_gene: TRBJ2-5
d_gene: .
CDR3nt: TGTGCCAGCAGCGTGACCCAAGAGACCCAGTACTTC
CDR3aa: CASSVTQETQYF

v_gene: TRBV5-1
abundance: many
j_gene: TRBJ1-5
d_gene: .
CDR3nt: TGCGCCAGCAGCTTGGGGCAGGAAGATCAGCCCCAGCATTTT
CDR3aa: CASSLGQEDQPQHF

v_gene: TRBV6-1
abundance: many
j_gene: TRBJ1-4
d_gene: .
CDR3nt: TGTGCCAGCAGTGAAGTTGTATTCGGGACACCTGAAAAACTGTTTTTT
CDR3aa: CASSEVVFGTPEKLFF

v_gene: TRBV29-1
abundance: many
j_gene: TRBJ1-3
d_gene: TRBD1
CDR3nt: TGCAGCGGACGGACAGGGGGCACTGGAAACACCATATATTTT
CDR3aa: CSGRTGGTGNTIYF

v_gene: TRBV18
abundance: .
j_gene: TRBJ2-5
d_gene: .
CDR3nt: TGTGCCAGCTCACCAGCAGGGGGGACACAGGAGACCCAGTACTTC
CDR3aa: CASSPAGGTQETQYF

v_gene: TRBV6-6
abundance: .
j_gene: TRBJ1-1
d_gene: .
CDR3nt: TGTGCCAGCAGTTCCCCTAAGGATGGCCCTAACACTGAAGCTTTCTTT
CDR3aa: CASSSPKDGPNTEAFF

v_gene: TRBV7-2
abundance: few
j_gene: TRBJ2-3
d_gene: TRBD2
CDR3nt: TGTGCCAGCAGCTTATACGGGGGGTCTTCCACAGATACGCAGTATTTT
CDR3aa: CASSLYGGSSTDTQYF

v_gene: TRBV25-1
abundance: many
j_gene: TRBJ2-5
d_gene: .
CDR3nt: TGTGCCAGCAGTGAATTCGGCAGCCAAGAGACCCAGTACTTC
CDR3aa: CASSEFGSQETQYF

v_gene: TRBV6-5
abundance: many
j_gene: TRBJ2-5
d_gene: TRBD1
CDR3nt: TGTGCCAGCAGACTGGGACAGGGGGCCTCGGTCGTCGAGACCCAGTACTTC
CDR3aa: CASRLGQGASVVETQYF

v_gene: TRBV7-6
abundance: few
j_gene: TRBJ2-5
d_gene: .
CDR3nt: TGTGCCAGCAGCTTAGATCAGGGCTATCGTGAGACCCAGTACTTC
CDR3aa: CASSLDQGYRETQYF

v_gene: TRBV12-3/TRBV12-4
abundance: few
j_gene: TRBJ2-1
d_gene: TRBD2
CDR3nt: TGTGCCAGCAGTGGACTCCGGAGTAGCGGGTACAATGAGCAGTTCTTC
CDR3aa: CASSGLRSSGYNEQFF

v_gene: TRBV4-2
abundance: many
j_gene: TRBJ1-2
d_gene: .
CDR3nt: TGTGCCAGCAGCCAACCTGAGACAGCAAACTATGGCTACACCTTC
CDR3aa: CASSQPETANYGYTF

v_gene: TRBV5-6
abundance: many
j_gene: TRBJ1-6
d_gene: TRBD1
CDR3nt: TGTGCCAGCAGTACGGGACAGAATAATTCACCCCTCCACTTT
CDR3aa: CASSTGQNNSPLHF

v_gene: TRBV5-1
abundance: few
j_gene: TRBJ1-3
d_gene: TRBD1
CDR3nt: TGCGCCAGCAGCTTGGCGGGACAGGTGTATGGAAACACCATATATTTT
CDR3aa: CASSLAGQVYGNTIYF

v_gene: TRBV2
abundance: .
j_gene: TRBJ1-2
d_gene: .
CDR3nt: TGTGCCAGCAGTGGACAGGCCTGGGCTAACTATGGCTACACCTTC
CDR3aa: CASSGQAWANYGYTF

v_gene: TRBV6-2/TRBV6-3
abundance: .
j_gene: TRBJ2-1
d_gene: TRBD1
CDR3nt: TGTGCCAGCAGAATTACTCCCGGGACAGCCGGAGGGCAGTTCTTC
CDR3aa: CASRITPGTAGGQFF

v_gene: TRBV7-9
abundance: few
j_gene: TRBJ1-1
d_gene: TRBD1
CDR3nt: TGTGCCAGCAGCGTAGACAGGGGAGAGGCTTTCTTT
CDR3aa: CASSVDRGEAFF